The T cell receptor beta chain described here comes from a study of blood T cell repertoires in COVID-19. The V gene's germline CDR1 is KGHSH and CDR2 LQKENI. Losses at the gene ends were 8 bases for V and 7 bases for J; bases not matched to a gene: 15. The CDR3 runs 15 residues. Generated by immunoSEQ multiplex PCR, the TCRdb table keeps only in-frame clones and is missing some. The repertoire consists of about 160,000 clones, with about four fifths occurring once and the leading ten covering around 8%. The material sequenced was peripheral blood. This sequence was found in a woman in her sixties with COVID-19, enrolled during active disease. The rearrangement links TRBV18 to TRBJ1-1, with 8 bases aligning to TRBD1. The CDR3 spells CASLATRGLWGEAFF. The CDR3 nucleotides read TGTGCCAGCCTGGCGACCAGGGGGCTTTGGGGTGAAGCTTTCTTT.